These T cell receptor beta chains were read from a single sample in a study of response to subunit inactivated influenza vaccine. One entry per CDR3 protein results from TCRdb running MiXCR on the RT-PCR reads. The sample carries hundreds of thousands of distinct CDR3 sequences, 14% recorded once. Here the sequenced sample was PBMCs from blood, taken less than 15 days before vaccination. The source of these receptors is a man aged 50-60 years who received an inactivated influenza vaccine. CDR3s include the opening cysteine and the closing phenylalanine or tryptophan. D genes are given only for firm matches. The size entry is marked missing in some rows and otherwise reads once, few, many or a size class.

>-|TRBJ2-3|TRBD2|TRBV9
CASSGASSGVSTDTQYF
TGTGCCAGCAGCGGGGCCTCTAGCGGGGTTAGCACAGATACGCAGTATTTT
>many|TRBJ2-1|TRBD2|TRBV6-2/TRBV6-3
CASRNSGRAYNEQFF
TGTGCCAGCAGAAATAGCGGGAGGGCCTACAATGAGCAGTTCTTC
>-|TRBJ2-5|TRBD2|TRBV3-1
CASSRGSGSGGKETQYF
TGTGCCAGCAGCCGGGGGTCTGGTAGCGGGGGAAAAGAGACCCAGTACTTC
>-|TRBJ2-3|TRBD2|TRBV5-1
CASSLGAGGNTDTQYF
TGCGCCAGCAGCCTGGGGGCGGGAGGGAACACAGATACGCAGTATTTT
>few|TRBJ2-2|TRBD2|TRBV29-1
CSVEGTSGLGGELFF
TGCAGCGTAGAAGGGACTAGCGGGTTGGGCGGGGAGCTGTTTTTT
>few|TRBJ1-2|-|TRBV5-1
CASSSQGQAYGYTF
TGCGCCAGCAGCTCCCAGGGGCAGGCGTATGGCTACACCTTC
>few|TRBJ1-2|-|TRBV6-2/TRBV6-3
CASSYVDVANYGYTF
TGTGCCAGCAGTTACGTGGACGTAGCTAACTATGGCTACACCTTC
>-|TRBJ1-5|-|TRBV20-1
CSASLAWDAYQPQHF
TGCAGTGCTAGCTTGGCCTGGGACGCTTATCAGCCCCAGCATTTT
>many|TRBJ2-2|-|TRBV20-1
CSARGASTGELFF
TGCAGTGCTAGGGGGGCCAGCACCGGGGAGCTGTTTTTT
>-|TRBJ2-3|-|TRBV10-3
CATSPDDTDTQYF
TGTGCCACTTCCCCGGACGACACAGATACGCAGTATTTT
>-|TRBJ2-5|TRBD1|TRBV10-3
CAISETGDETQYF
TGTGCCATCAGTGAGACAGGGGATGAGACCCAGTACTTC
>-|TRBJ2-7|TRBD1|TRBV6-5
CASSWAGTGRYEQYF
TGTGCCAGCAGTTGGGCCGGGACAGGCCGCTACGAGCAGTACTTC
>-|TRBJ2-3|-|TRBV3-1
CASSLTRGFFTDTQYF
TGTGCCAGCAGCCTAACCCGCGGGTTTTTCACAGATACGCAGTATTTT
>many|TRBJ1-4|-|TRBV4-3
CASSQGGVVNEKLFF
TGCGCCAGCAGCCAAGGAGGGGTGGTTAATGAAAAACTGTTTTTT
>many|TRBJ2-2|TRBD1|TRBV5-1
CASSLAGTGVTGELFF
TGCGCCAGCAGCTTGGCCGGGACAGGGGTCACCGGGGAGCTGTTTTTT
>few|TRBJ2-1|-|TRBV27
CASSFRGDRPGLDEQFF
TGTGCCAGCAGTTTCAGAGGAGACAGGCCGGGGTTAGATGAGCAGTTCTTC
>many|TRBJ2-7|TRBD2|TRBV28
CASKPVGLAGVYEQYF
TGTGCCAGCAAACCGGTAGGACTAGCGGGAGTATACGAGCAGTACTTC
>-|TRBJ2-5|-|TRBV20-1
CSALRGTHQETQYF
TGCAGTGCTCTCCGCGGGACTCACCAAGAGACCCAGTACTTC
>many|TRBJ2-3|-|TRBV7-2
CASSPRRGPDTQYF
TGTGCCAGCAGCCCTCGGAGGGGGCCAGATACGCAGTATTTT
>-|TRBJ2-5|-|TRBV18
CASSREGQETQYF
TGTGCCAGCTCACGAGAAGGGCAAGAGACCCAGTACTTC
>-|TRBJ2-1|TRBD2|TRBV10-3
CAISESVLAAYNEQFF
TGTGCCATCAGTGAGTCGGTACTAGCGGCGTACAATGAGCAGTTCTTC
>few|TRBJ1-5|-|TRBV6-1
CASSEHRPHNQPQHF
TGTGCCAGCAGTGAACACAGGCCACACAATCAGCCCCAGCATTTT
>once|TRBJ2-5|TRBD2|TRBV14
CASSQDVTSGGAETQYF
TGTGCCAGCAGCCAAGATGTAACTAGCGGGGGGGCAGAGACCCAGTACTTC
>many|TRBJ1-2|-|TRBV29-1
CSVVGRQNYGYTF
TGCAGCGTTGTGGGGCGGCAAAACTATGGCTACACCTTC
>-|TRBJ1-5|TRBD1|TRBV6-2/TRBV6-3
CASRRTGESNQPQHF
TGTGCCAGCAGACGGACAGGGGAAAGCAATCAGCCCCAGCATTTT
>-|TRBJ2-3|TRBD1|TRBV11-2
CASSPQGATQYF
TGTGCCAGCAGCCCCCAGGGGGCTACGCAGTATTTT
>few|TRBJ1-4|-|TRBV5-6
CASSLKWDPRGEKLFF
TGTGCCAGCAGCTTGAAATGGGACCCCCGGGGTGAAAAACTGTTTTTT
>few|TRBJ1-2|-|TRBV5-1
CASSSDMAPYGYTF
TGCGCCAGCAGCTCTGACATGGCCCCCTATGGCTACACCTTC
>few|TRBJ2-1|-|TRBV4-2
CASSQDSLGSYNEQFF
TGTGCCAGCAGCCAAGATTCACTGGGCTCCTACAATGAGCAGTTCTTC
>-|TRBJ2-7|TRBD2|TRBV2
CASRASGGAYEQYF
TGTGCCAGCAGAGCTAGCGGGGGGGCCTACGAGCAGTACTTC
>-|TRBJ1-4|TRBD1|TRBV5-6
CASSLQGKNEKLFF
TGTGCCAGCAGCTTACAGGGGAAGAATGAAAAACTGTTTTTT